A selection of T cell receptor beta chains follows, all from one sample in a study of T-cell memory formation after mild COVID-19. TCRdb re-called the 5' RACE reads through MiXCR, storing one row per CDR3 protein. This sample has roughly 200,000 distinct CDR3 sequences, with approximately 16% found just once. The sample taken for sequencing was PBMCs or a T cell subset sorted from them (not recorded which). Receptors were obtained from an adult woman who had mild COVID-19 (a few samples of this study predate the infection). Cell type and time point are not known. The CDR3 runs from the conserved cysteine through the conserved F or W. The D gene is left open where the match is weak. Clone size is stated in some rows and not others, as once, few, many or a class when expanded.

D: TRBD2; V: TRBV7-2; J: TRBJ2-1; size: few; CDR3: CASSLDVASGRNEQFF; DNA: TGTGCCAGCAGCTTAGATGTGGCTAGCGGGAGGAATGAGCAGTTCTTC
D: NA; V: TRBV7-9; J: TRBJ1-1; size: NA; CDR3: CASSEQGFYTEAFF; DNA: TGTGCCAGCAGCGAACAGGGTTTTTACACTGAAGCTTTCTTT
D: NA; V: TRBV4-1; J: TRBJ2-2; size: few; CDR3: CASSQDPKRGTNTGELFF; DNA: TGCGCCAGCAGCCAAGACCCCAAAAGGGGGACGAACACCGGGGAGCTGTTTTTT
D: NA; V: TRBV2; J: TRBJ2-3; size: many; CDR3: CASSEGNTDTQYF; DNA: TGTGCCAGCAGTGAAGGAAACACAGATACGCAGTATTTT
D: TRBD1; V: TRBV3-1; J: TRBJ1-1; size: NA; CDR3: CASSQGDRGFFTEAFF; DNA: TGTGCCAGCAGCCAAGGGGACAGGGGGTTTTTCACTGAAGCTTTCTTT
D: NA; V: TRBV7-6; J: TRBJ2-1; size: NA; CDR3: CASSSDPSYNEQFF; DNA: TGTGCCAGCAGCTCGGACCCCTCCTACAATGAGCAGTTCTTC
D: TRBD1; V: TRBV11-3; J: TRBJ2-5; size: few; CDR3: CASSRDRDETQYF; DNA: TGTGCCAGCAGCCGGGACAGGGACGAGACCCAGTACTTC
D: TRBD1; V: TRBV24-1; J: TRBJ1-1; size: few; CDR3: CATSDPRTGNTEAFF; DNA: TGTGCCACCAGTGACCCCCGGACAGGGAACACTGAAGCTTTCTTT
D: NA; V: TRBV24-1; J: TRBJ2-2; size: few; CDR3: CATSDYGPTGELFF; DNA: TGTGCCACCAGTGATTATGGACCAACCGGGGAGCTGTTTTTT
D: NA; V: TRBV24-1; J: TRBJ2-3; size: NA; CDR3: CATSDRDDTDTQYF; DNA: TGTGCCACCAGTGACAGAGACGATACAGATACGCAGTATTTT
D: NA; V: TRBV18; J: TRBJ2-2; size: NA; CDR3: CASSPPPDNTGELFF; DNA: TGTGCCAGCTCACCACCCCCAGATAACACCGGGGAGCTGTTTTTT
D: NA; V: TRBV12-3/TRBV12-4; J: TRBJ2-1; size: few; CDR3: CASSLRTGRVDEQFF; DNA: TGTGCCAGCAGTTTAAGAACAGGGAGAGTCGATGAGCAGTTCTTC
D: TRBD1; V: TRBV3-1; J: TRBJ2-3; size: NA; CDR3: CASSHGQGAGDTQYF; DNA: TGTGCCAGCAGCCACGGACAGGGGGCGGGAGATACGCAGTATTTT
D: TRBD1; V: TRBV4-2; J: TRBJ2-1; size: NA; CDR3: CASSQAGTGSDEQFF; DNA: TGTGCCAGCAGCCAAGCAGGGACAGGGAGCGATGAGCAGTTCTTC
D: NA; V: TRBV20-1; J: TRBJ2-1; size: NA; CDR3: CSARPGRSYNEQFF; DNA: TGCAGTGCTAGACCTGGGCGTTCGTACAATGAGCAGTTCTTC
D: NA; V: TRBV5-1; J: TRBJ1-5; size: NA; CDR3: CASSLGGPSLYGIQPQHF; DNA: TGCGCCAGCAGCTTGGGGGGACCGAGCCTATATGGCATTCAGCCCCAGCATTTT